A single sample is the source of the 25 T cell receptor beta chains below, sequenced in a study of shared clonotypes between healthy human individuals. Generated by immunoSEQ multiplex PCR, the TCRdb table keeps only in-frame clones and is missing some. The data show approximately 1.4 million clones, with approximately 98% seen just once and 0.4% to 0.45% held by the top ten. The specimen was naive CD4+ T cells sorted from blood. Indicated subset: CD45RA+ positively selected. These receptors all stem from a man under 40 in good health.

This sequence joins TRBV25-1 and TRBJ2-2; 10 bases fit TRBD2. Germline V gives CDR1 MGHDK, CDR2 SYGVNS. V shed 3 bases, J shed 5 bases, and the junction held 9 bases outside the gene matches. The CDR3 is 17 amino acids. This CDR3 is CASSDGLAEPFTGELFF. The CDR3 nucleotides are TGTGCCAGCAGTGATGGACTAGCGGAGCCTTTTACCGGGGAGCTGTTTTTT. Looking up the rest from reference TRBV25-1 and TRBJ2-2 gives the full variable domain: EADIYQTPRYLVIGTGKKITLECSQTMGHDKMYWYQQDPGMELHLIHYSYGVNSTEKGDLSSESTVSRIRTEHFPLTLESARPSHTSQYLCASSDGLAEPFTGELFFGEGSRLTVL.

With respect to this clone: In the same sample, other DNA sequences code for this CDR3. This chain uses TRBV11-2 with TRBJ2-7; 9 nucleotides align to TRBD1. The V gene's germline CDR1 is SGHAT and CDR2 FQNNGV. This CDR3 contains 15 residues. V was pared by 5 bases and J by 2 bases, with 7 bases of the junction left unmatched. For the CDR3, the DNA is TGTGCCAGCAGCCTTACAGGGGGCGCCGCCTACGAGCAGTACTTC. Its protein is CASSLTGGAAYEQYF.

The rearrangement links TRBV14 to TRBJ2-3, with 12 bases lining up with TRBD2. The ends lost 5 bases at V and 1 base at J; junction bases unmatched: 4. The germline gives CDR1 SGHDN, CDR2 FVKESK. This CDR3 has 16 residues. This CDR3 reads CASSGRLAGGTDTQYF. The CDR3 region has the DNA TGTGCCAGCAGCGGACGACTAGCGGGAGGCACAGATACGCAGTATTTT.

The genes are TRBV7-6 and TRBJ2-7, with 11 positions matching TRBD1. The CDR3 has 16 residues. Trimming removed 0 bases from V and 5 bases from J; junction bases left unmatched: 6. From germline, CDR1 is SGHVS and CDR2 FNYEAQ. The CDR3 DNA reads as TGTGCCAGCAGCTTAGCCCGTGGACAGGGGGCAAACGAGCAGTACTTC. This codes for CASSLARGQGANEQYF.

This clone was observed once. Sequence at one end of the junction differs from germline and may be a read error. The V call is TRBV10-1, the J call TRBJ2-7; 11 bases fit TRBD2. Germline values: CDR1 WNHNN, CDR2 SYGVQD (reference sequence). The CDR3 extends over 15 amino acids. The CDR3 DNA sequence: TGCGCCAGCAGCGATAGCGGGAGGGGATCCTCCGAGCAGTACTTC. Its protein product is CASSDSGRGSSEQYF.

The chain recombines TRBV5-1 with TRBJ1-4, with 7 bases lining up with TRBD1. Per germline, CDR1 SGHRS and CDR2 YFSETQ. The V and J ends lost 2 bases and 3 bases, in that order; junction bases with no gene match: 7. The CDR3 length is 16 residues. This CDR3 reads CASSFFGTASNEKLFF. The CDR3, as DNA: TGCGCCAGCAGCTTTTTCGGGACAGCATCTAATGAAAAACTGTTTTTT.

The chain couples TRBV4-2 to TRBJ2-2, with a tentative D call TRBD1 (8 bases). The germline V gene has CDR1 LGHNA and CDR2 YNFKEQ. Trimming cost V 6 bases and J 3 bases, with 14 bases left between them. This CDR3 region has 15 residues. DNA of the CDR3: TGTGCCAGCAGAACTACAGGGGGGGACACCGGGGAGCTGTTTTTT. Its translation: CASRTTGGDTGELFF.

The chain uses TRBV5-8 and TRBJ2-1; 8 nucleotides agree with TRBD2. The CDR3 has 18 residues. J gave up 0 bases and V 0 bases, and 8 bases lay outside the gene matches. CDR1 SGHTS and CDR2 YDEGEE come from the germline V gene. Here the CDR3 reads CASSLALLLAASYNEQFF. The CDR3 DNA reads TGTGCCAGCAGCTTGGCCCTCCTACTAGCGGCCTCCTACAATGAGCAGTTCTTC.

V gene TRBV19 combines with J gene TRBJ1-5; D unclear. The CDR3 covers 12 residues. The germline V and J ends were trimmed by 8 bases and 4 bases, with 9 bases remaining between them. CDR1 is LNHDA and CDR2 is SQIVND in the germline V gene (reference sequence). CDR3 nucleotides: TGTGCCAGTCGCCCGCCTAATCAGCCCCAGCATTTT. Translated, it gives CASRPPNQPQHF.

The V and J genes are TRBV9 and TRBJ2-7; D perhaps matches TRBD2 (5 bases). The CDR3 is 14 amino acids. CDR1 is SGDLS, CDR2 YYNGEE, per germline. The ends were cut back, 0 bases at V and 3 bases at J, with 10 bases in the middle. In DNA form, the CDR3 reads TGTGCCAGCAGCGTAGCTTCGGGGTTCTACGAGCAGTACTTC. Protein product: CASSVASGFYEQYF.

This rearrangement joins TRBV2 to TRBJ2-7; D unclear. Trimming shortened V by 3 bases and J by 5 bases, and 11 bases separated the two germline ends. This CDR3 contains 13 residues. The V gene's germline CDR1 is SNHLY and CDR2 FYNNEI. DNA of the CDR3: TGTGCCAGCAGTGATCGGGTCGTGGACGAGCAGTACTTC. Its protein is CASSDRVVDEQYF.

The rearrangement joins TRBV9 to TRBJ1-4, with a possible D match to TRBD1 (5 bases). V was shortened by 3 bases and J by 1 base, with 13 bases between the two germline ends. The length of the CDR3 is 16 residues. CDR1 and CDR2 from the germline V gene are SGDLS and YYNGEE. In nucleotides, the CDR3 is TGTGCCAGCAGCGGAGAGGGGCGGTTAACTAATGAAAAACTGTTTTTT. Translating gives CASSGEGRLTNEKLFF.

Here the CDR3 reads CASGPSGGLGGNEQFF. CDR3 DNA sequence: TGTGCTAGTGGTCCCTCTGGGGGACTAGGGGGCAATGAGCAGTTCTTC. The V call is TRBV12-5, the J call TRBJ2-1; TRBD2 matches 8 bases. Germline V lookup: CDR1 LGHNT, CDR2 FRNRAP. V trimming: 5 bases; J trimming: 6 bases; junction bases outside the gene matches: 12. The CDR3 runs 16 residues.

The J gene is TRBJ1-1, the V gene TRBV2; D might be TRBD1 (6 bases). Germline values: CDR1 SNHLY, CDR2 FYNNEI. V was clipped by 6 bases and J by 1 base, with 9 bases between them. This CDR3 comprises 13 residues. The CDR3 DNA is TGTGCCAGCAGCCAGGGACAGAACACTGAAGCTTTCTTT. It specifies CASSQGQNTEAFF.

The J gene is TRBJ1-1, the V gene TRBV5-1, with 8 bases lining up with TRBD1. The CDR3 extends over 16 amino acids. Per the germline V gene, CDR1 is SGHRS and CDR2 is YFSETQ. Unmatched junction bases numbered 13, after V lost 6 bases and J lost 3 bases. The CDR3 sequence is CASTRTAGGLDTEAFF. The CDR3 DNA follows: TGCGCCAGCACTCGAACAGCAGGGGGCTTGGACACTGAAGCTTTCTTT. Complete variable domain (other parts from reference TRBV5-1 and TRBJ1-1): KAGVTQTPRYLIKTRGQQVTLSCSPISGHRSVSWYQQTPGQGLQFLFEYFSETQRNKGNFPGRFSGRQFSNSRSEMNVSTLELGDSALYLCASTRTAGGLDTEAFFGQGTRLTVV.

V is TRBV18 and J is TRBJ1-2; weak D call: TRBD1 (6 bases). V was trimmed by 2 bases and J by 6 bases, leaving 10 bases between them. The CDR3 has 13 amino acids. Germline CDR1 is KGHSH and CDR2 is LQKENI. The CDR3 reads CASSPLDSDGYTF. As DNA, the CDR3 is TGTGCCAGCTCACCATTGGACAGCGATGGCTACACCTTC.

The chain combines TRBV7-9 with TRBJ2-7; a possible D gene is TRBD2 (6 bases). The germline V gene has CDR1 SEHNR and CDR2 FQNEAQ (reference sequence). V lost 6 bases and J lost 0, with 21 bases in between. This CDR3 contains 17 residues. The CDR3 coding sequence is TGTGCCAGCAGTTATCTTGAGAGGCGGGATGGCTCCTACGAGCAGTACTTC. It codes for CASSYLERRDGSYEQYF.

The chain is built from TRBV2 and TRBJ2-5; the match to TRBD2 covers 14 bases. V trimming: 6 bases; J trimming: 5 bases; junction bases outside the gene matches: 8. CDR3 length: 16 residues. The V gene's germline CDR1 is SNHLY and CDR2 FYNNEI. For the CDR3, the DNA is TGTGCCAGCAGAGCCACGACTAGCGGGAGGGGGGAGACCCAGTACTTC. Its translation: CASRATTSGRGETQYF.

CDR3 DNA: TGTGCCAGCTCAACGATTCCACCGGGACTCCCCTACGAGCAGTACTTC. This sequence encodes CASSTIPPGLPYEQYF. The genes are TRBV18 and TRBJ2-7, with a weak D call TRBD2 (6 bases). The germline V and J ends were trimmed by 5 bases and 2 bases, with 19 bases remaining between them. Germline values: CDR1 KGHSH, CDR2 LQKENI. The CDR3 is 16 amino acids. The full variable domain, with the rest looked up from reference TRBV18 and TRBJ2-7, is NAGVMQNPRHLVRRRGQEARLRCSPMKGHSHVYWYRQLPEEGLKFMVYLQKENIIDESGMPKERFSAEFPKEGPSILRIQQVVRGDSAAYFCASSTIPPGLPYEQYFGPGTRLTVT.

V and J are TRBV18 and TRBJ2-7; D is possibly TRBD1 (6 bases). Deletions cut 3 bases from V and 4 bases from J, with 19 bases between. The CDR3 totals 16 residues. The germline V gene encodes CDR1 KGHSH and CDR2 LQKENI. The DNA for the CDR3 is TGTGCCAGCTCACCCCGGGACAAAGTTAAGAGGTACGAGCAGTACTTC. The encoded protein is CASSPRDKVKRYEQYF.

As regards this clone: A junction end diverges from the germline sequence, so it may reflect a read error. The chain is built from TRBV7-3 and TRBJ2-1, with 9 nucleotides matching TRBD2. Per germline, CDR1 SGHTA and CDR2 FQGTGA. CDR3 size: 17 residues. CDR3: CASSLTSGQGSYNEQFF. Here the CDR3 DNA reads TGTGCCAGCAGCCTAACTAGCGGGCAAGGCTCCTACAATGAGCAGTTCTTC.

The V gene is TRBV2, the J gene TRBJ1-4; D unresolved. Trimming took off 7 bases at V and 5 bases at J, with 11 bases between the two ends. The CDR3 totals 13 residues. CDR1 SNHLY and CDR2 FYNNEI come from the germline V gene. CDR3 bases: TGTGCCAGCAAAGAGGCGCACAATGAAAAACTGTTTTTT. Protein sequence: CASKEAHNEKLFF.

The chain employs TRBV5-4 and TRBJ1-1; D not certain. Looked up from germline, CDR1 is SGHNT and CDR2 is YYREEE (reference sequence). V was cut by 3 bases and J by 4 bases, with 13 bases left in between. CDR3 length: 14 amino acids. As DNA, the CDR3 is TGTGCCAGCAGCTCAGGACGGGGAGTCACTGAAGCTTTCTTT. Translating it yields CASSSGRGVTEAFF.

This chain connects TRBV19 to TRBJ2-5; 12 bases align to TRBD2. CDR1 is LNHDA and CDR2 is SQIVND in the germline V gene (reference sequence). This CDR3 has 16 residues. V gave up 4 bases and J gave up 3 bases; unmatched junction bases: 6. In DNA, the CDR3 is TGTGCCAGTAGTAGGCTAGCGGGAGGGGGGAAAGAGACCCAGTACTTC. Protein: CASSRLAGGGKETQYF.

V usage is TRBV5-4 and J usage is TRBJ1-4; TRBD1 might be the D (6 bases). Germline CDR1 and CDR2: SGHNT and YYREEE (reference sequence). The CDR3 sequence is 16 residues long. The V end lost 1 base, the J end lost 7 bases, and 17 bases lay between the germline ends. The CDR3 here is CASSLTGTQLGEKLFF. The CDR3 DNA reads TGTGCCAGCAGCTTGACAGGGACTCAGCTTGGTGAAAAACTGTTTTTT.